These 11 T cell receptor beta chains were all obtained from the same sample, sequenced in a study of T cells in Graves' hyperthyroidism and ophthalmopathy. Amplification targeted TCR beta CDR3 regions from RNA transcripts. The TCR CDR3 first-round RT-PCR relied on the HTBI primer set. TCRdb processed the multiplex PCR reads anew with MiXCR; each CDR3 protein has one entry. Seen here are around 250,000 distinct CDR3 sequences, about 14% observed once, and the top ten hold roughly 14%. Sequences were obtained from blood. These TCRs come from a woman between 40 and 55 years old with Graves' hyperthyroidism that later progressed to Graves' ophthalmopathy.

By share, this clonotype counts as medium-sized. V usage is TRBV2 and J usage is TRBJ2-7; D is tentatively TRBD1 or TRBD2 (6 bases each). V was cut by 7 bases and J by 4 bases, with 17 bases left in between. Per germline, CDR1 SNHLY and CDR2 FYNNEI. The CDR3 runs 14 residues. CDR3 amino acids: CASTPLGGGYEQYF. The CDR3 bases are TGTGCCAGCACCCCTCTGGGGGGCGGGTACGAGCAGTACTTC.

As regards this clonotype: A much larger clonotype is one base distant, so this may be a read error. The chain joins TRBV11-2 to TRBJ2-1; no definite D call. The CDR3 sequence is 13 residues long. Germline CDR1 is SGHAT and CDR2 is FQNNGV. This CDR3 is CASTTKDRREEFF. CDR3 nucleotides: TGTGCCAGTACAACGAAGGACCGTCGTGAGGAGTTCTTC.

This clonotype was seen ten or more times. In nucleotides, the CDR3 is TGCGCCAGCAACCCGGGACTAGCGGGAGGGCCGGGGGAGCAGTTCTTC. It yields the protein CASNPGLAGGPGEQFF. V gene TRBV4-1 combines with J gene TRBJ2-1, with 16 bases identical to TRBD2. Trimming removed 7 bases from V and 10 bases from J; junction bases left unmatched: 10. The CDR3 loop spans 16 amino acids. Germline V gene lookup returns CDR1 MGHRA and CDR2 YSYEKL.

Only a few counts were recorded for this clonotype. The V and J genes are TRBV24-1 and TRBJ2-3; 12 nucleotides agree with TRBD1. This CDR3 contains 15 residues. Germline lookup yields CDR1 KGHDR and CDR2 SFDVKD. V lost 8 bases, J lost 4 bases, and 6 bases stayed unmatched. The CDR3 here is CATKAGQGASDTQYF. CDR3 DNA: TGTGCCACCAAAGCGGGACAGGGGGCATCAGATACGCAGTATTTT.

This chain uses TRBV6-2 or TRBV6-3 with TRBJ2-4, with a tentative D call TRBD2 (5 bases). Trimming took 2 bases from V and 0 from J, leaving 17 bases between them. Per germline, CDR1 MNHEY and CDR2 SVGEGT. The CDR3 runs 18 residues. The CDR3 nucleotides read TGTGCCAGCAGTTACGCTGGACTGAAAGTTAGAGCCAAAAACATTCAGTACTTC. It is translated as CASSYAGLKVRAKNIQYF.

This clonotype was seen at least ten times. V is TRBV5-1 and J is TRBJ2-1, with 8 bases matching TRBD2. This CDR3 spans 16 amino acids. V was clipped by 1 base and J by 0 bases; unmatched bases: 3. Germline V gene lookup returns CDR1 SGHRS and CDR2 YFSETQ. CDR3 in DNA: TGCGCCAGCAGCTTGAGGCTAGCGGGCTCCTACAATGAGCAGTTCTTC. This translates into CASSLRLAGSYNEQFF.

The V gene is TRBV4-1, the J gene TRBJ2-4; 8 bases fit TRBD1. Per the germline V gene, CDR1 is MGHRA and CDR2 is YSYEKL. Trimming cost V 4 bases and J 4 bases; bases outside gene matches: 21. The CDR3 is 20 amino acids. The CDR3 sequence: CASSLVIGQGISPPKNIQYF. As DNA, the CDR3 is TGCGCCAGCAGCCTCGTAATCGGACAGGGAATATCCCCTCCTAAAAACATTCAGTACTTC.

This clonotype occurred many times. The CDR3, as DNA: TGTGCCAGCAGCTCCGGGACAGGAACCTACGAGCAGTACTTC. It yields the protein CASSSGTGTYEQYF. This chain uses TRBV5-6 with TRBJ2-7; 8 bases are shared with TRBD1. The length of the CDR3 is 14 residues. CDR1 SGHDT and CDR2 YYEEEE come from the germline V gene. Germline trimming cut 3 bases from V and 2 bases from J; bases unmatched to any gene: 4.

Here the CDR3 reads CASSQDRGLSSQANYGYTF. As DNA, the CDR3 is TGCGCCAGCAGCCAAGATCGGGGGTTGAGCTCCCAAGCTAACTATGGCTACACCTTC. V and J are TRBV4-1 and TRBJ1-2; TRBD1 is a possible D gene (5 bases). Trimming pared 0 bases from V and 0 bases from J, leaving 20 bases between. This CDR3 contains 19 residues. Looked up from germline, CDR1 is MGHRA and CDR2 is YSYEKL.

This clonotype was counted many times. This may be a read error, as it is one base from a much larger clone. The V call is TRBV5-5, the J call TRBJ2-7, with TRBD1 identical over 8 bases. The CDR3 is 13 amino acids. The V gene end was trimmed by 3 bases and the J gene end by 2 bases; junction bases not matched to a gene: 1. Germline V gene data show CDR1 as SGHKS and CDR2 as YYEKEE (reference sequence). The CDR3 here is CASSSQGAYEQYF. CDR3 coding DNA: TGTGCCAGCAGCTCACAGGGGGCCTACGAGCAGTACTTC.

The chain couples TRBV27 to TRBJ1-2; D is possibly TRBD1 (5 bases). Trimming cost V 5 bases and J 2 bases, with 9 bases left between them. The germline V gene has CDR1 MNHEY and CDR2 SMNVEV (reference sequence). The CDR3 has 13 amino acids. The DNA of the CDR3 is TGTGCCAGCAGTATGGGACGGAACTATGGCTACACCTTC. It is translated as CASSMGRNYGYTF.